The 24 T cell receptor beta chains given below trace back to one sample, sequenced in a study of blood T cell repertoires in COVID-19. Generated by immunoSEQ multiplex PCR, the TCRdb table keeps only in-frame clones and is missing some. Among 450,000 to 500,000 clones listed, approximately 85% were seen once. Sequencing used peripheral blood. These receptors were collected from a human donor in a cohort sampled during active COVID-19.

This clone was counted once. The chain uses TRBV5-1 and TRBJ2-7, with TRBD1 matching 9 bases. The CDR3 runs to 20 residues. Per germline, CDR1 SGHRS and CDR2 YFSETQ. The V segment lost 2 bases and the J segment 0 bases; nucleotides outside the gene matches: 18. The CDR3, as DNA: TGCGCCAGCAGCTTCAATACAGGGGGCGCGTCGACTATTTACTCCTACGAGCAGTACTTC. It specifies CASSFNTGGASTIYSYEQYF.

Comment on this clone: This may arise from a read error, as a much more abundant clone is one base away. V gene TRBV9 combines with J gene TRBJ2-3; 7 bases are shared with TRBD2. Germline trimming cut 4 bases from V and 2 bases from J; bases unmatched to any gene: 4. Per the germline V gene, CDR1 is SGDLS and CDR2 is YYNGEE. CDR3 size: 14 residues. As DNA, the CDR3 is TGTGCCAGCAGCTTAAGCGGGAACACAGATACGCAGTATTTT. This sequence encodes CASSLSGNTDTQYF.

The rearrangement uses TRBV7-3 and TRBJ2-1; a weak D match, TRBD1 (5 bases). Germline V gene sequence: CDR1 SGHTA, CDR2 FQGTGA. V was trimmed by 2 bases and J by 1 base, leaving 9 bases between them. This CDR3 spans 15 amino acids. DNA for the CDR3: TGTGCCAGCAGCTTACAGGGCCTATCCTACAATGAGCAGTTCTTC. It codes for CASSLQGLSYNEQFF.

The gene calls are TRBV28 and TRBJ2-7, with D tentatively TRBD1 (6 bases). The CDR3 has 14 residues. V was pared by 6 bases and J by 2 bases, with 14 bases between. Germline V lookup: CDR1 MDHEN, CDR2 SYDVKM. The CDR3 region has the DNA TGTGCCAGCAGCCCTACAGGGAACACCTACGAGCAGTACTTC. Protein product: CASSPTGNTYEQYF.

This clone was observed many times. V gene TRBV7-6 combines with J gene TRBJ2-7; 8 bases are a match to TRBD2. Trimming at V came to 5 bases and at J to 0 bases, leaving 9 bases not matched to a gene. The CDR3 consists of 16 residues. Germline V gene lookup returns CDR1 SGHVS and CDR2 FNYEAQ. The CDR3 DNA sequence: TGTGCCAGCAGCCCTCGTTCGAGCGGGAGCTCCTACGAGCAGTACTTC. It translates to CASSPRSSGSSYEQYF.

This chain links TRBV4-3 with TRBJ1-5; 7 bases are shared with TRBD1. This CDR3 spans 15 amino acids. Germline V CDR1 and CDR2: LGHNA, YSLEER. Germline trimming cut 0 bases from V and 7 bases from J; bases unmatched to any gene: 6. The DNA for the CDR3 is TGCGCCAGCAGCCAAGACCCCCAGGGGGAGCAGCCCCAGCATTTT. As protein: CASSQDPQGEQPQHF.

The V call is TRBV7-9, the J call TRBJ2-7; D is undetermined. Germline V gene data show CDR1 as SEHNR and CDR2 as FQNEAQ (reference sequence). CDR3 size: 13 residues. Trimming took 4 bases from V and 7 from J, leaving 14 bases between them. The CDR3 bases are TGTGCCAGCAGCTCTCGGAATGGGCTAGAGCAGTACTTC. It is translated as CASSSRNGLEQYF. Combining the CDR3 with reference TRBV7-9 and TRBJ2-7 gives the whole variable domain DTGVSQNPRHKITKRGQNVTFRCDPISEHNRLYWYRQTLGQGPEFLTYFQNEAQLEKSRLLSDRFSAERPKGSFSTLEIQRTEQGDSAMYLCASSSRNGLEQYFGPGTRLTVT.

The rearrangement uses TRBV30 and TRBJ2-5, with 8 positions matching TRBD2. Germline V lookup: CDR1 GTSNPN, CDR2 SVGIG (reference sequence). V lost 1 base, J lost 5 bases, and 6 bases stayed unmatched. The CDR3 extends over 14 amino acids. CDR3: CAWSAFTGGETQYF. Here the CDR3 DNA reads TGTGCCTGGAGTGCTTTCACGGGGGGGGAGACCCAGTACTTC.

This chain uses TRBV2 with TRBJ2-3; 7 positions agree with TRBD1. The CDR3 runs to 15 residues. Germline V gene lookup returns CDR1 SNHLY and CDR2 FYNNEI. After removal of 4 bases from V and 4 bases from J, the junction contained 8 bases not matched to a gene. The CDR3 DNA reads TGTGCCAGCAGTGTTCTGAGGGGGCCGGCAGATACGCAGTATTTT. It encodes CASSVLRGPADTQYF. Variable domain in full (rest from reference TRBV2 and TRBJ2-3): EPEVTQTPSHQVTQMGQEVILRCVPISNHLYFYWYRQILGQKVEFLVSFYNNEISEKSEIFDDQFSVERPDGSNFTLKIRSTKLEDSAMYFCASSVLRGPADTQYFGPGTRLTVL.

The chain carries TRBV15 and TRBJ2-2; D may be TRBD1 (6 bases). The CDR3 totals 14 residues. V lost 1 base and J lost 6, with 9 bases in between. Germline CDR1 and CDR2: LNHNV and YYDKDF (reference sequence). The CDR3 DNA reads as TGTGCCACCAGCAGAGTCCGACAGGCCGGGGAGCTGTTTTTT. This encodes CATSRVRQAGELFF. The full variable domain, its missing parts supplied by reference TRBV15 and TRBJ2-2, is DAMVIQNPRYQVTQFGKPVTLSCSQTLNHNVMYWYQQKSSQAPKLLFHYYDKDFNNEADTPDNFQSRRPNTSFCFLDIRSPGLGDTAMYLCATSRVRQAGELFFGEGSRLTVL.

This clone was observed a handful of times. The chain employs TRBV27 and TRBJ2-1; TRBD2 agrees at 10 bases. The CDR3 spans 15 residues. Germline values: CDR1 MNHEY, CDR2 SMNVEV (reference sequence). The junction had 8 bases not matched to a gene; V was cut back by 2 bases and J by 10 bases. The CDR3 nucleotides read TGTGCCAGCAGTTTACAACTAGCGGGATCAAGGGAGCAGTTCTTC. Protein: CASSLQLAGSREQFF.

Only one count was recorded for this clone. The chain employs TRBV3-1 (or the pseudogene TRBV3-2) and TRBJ1-2; 10 bases map to TRBD1. Germline assignment: CDR1 LGHDT and CDR2 YNNKEL (reference sequence). The V segment lost 4 bases and the J segment 5 bases; nucleotides outside the gene matches: 7. The CDR3 sequence is 15 residues long. The CDR3 reads CASSPRQGARYGYTF. CDR3 nucleotide sequence: TGTGCCAGCAGCCCTCGACAGGGGGCGAGATATGGCTACACCTTC.

This chain joins TRBV11-2 and TRBJ1-1, with a tentative D call TRBD1 (6 bases). Per the germline V gene, CDR1 is SGHAT and CDR2 is FQNNGV. CDR3 size: 13 residues. V gave up 3 bases and J gave up 4 bases, with 9 bases separating them. CDR3 sequence (DNA): TGTGCCAGCAGCTTCAGGGGTGGCACTGAAGCTTTCTTT. Its protein is CASSFRGGTEAFF.

The chain uses TRBV27 and TRBJ2-3; 7 positions agree with TRBD2. The CDR3 has 14 amino acids. Germline CDR1 reads MNHEY; CDR2 reads SMNVEV (reference sequence). Trimming at V came to 7 bases and at J to 2 bases, leaving 6 bases not matched to a gene. In DNA, the CDR3 is TGTGCCAGCACCCCCGGACTAGTCACAGATACGCAGTATTTT. It is translated as CASTPGLVTDTQYF.

The rearrangement uses TRBV11-2 and TRBJ1-1; D is undetermined. The ends were cut back, 1 base at V and 1 base at J, with 10 bases in the middle. Looked up from germline, CDR1 is SGHAT and CDR2 is FQNNGV. The CDR3 runs 15 residues. DNA for the CDR3: TGTGCCAGCAGCTTAGTGCGGGCGGCGAACACTGAAGCTTTCTTT. Its protein is CASSLVRAANTEAFF.

The rearrangement uses TRBV15 and TRBJ1-5, with TRBD1 as a possible D gene (5 bases). Trimming shortened V by 6 bases and J by 3 bases, and 24 bases separated the two germline ends. CDR3 length: 18 amino acids. The V gene's germline CDR1 is LNHNV and CDR2 YYDKDF (reference sequence). CDR3 in amino acids: CATSPEPRTGTINQPQHF. DNA of the CDR3: TGTGCCACCAGTCCAGAACCTCGAACCGGGACTATCAATCAGCCCCAGCATTTT.

The genes are TRBV29-1 and TRBJ1-5, with D uncertain. Trimming shortened V by 5 bases and J by 1 base, and 9 bases separated the two germline ends. Per the germline V gene, CDR1 is SQVTM and CDR2 is ANQGSEA. The CDR3 has 13 residues. The CDR3 is CSVRVESNQPQHF. The CDR3 DNA reads TGCAGCGTTCGGGTGGAGAGCAATCAGCCCCAGCATTTT.

As regards this clone: The same CDR3 also results from other DNA sequences found in this sample. The rearrangement joins TRBV9 to TRBJ2-2; 14 bases are a match to TRBD2. V shed 0 bases and J 5 bases; nucleotides not matched to a gene: 0. The CDR3 contains 16 residues. CDR1 is SGDLS, CDR2 YYNGEE, per germline. CDR3 nucleotide sequence: TGTGCCAGCAGCGTAGGACTAGCGGGAGGGACCGGGGAGCTGTTTTTT. It encodes CASSVGLAGGTGELFF.

CDR3 in DNA: TGTGCCAGCGGCCGGGAGCTGTTTTTT. Translation gives CASGRELFF. The chain employs TRBV28 and TRBJ2-2, with unresolved D. Trimming cost V 8 bases and J 9 bases, with 4 bases left between them. The CDR3 is made up of 9 amino acids. The V gene's germline CDR1 is MDHEN and CDR2 SYDVKM.

The genes are TRBV19 and TRBJ1-5; D possibly corresponds to TRBD1 (6 bases). Trimming shortened V by 2 bases and J by 12 bases, and 26 bases separated the two germline ends. CDR1 is LNHDA, CDR2 SQIVND, per germline (reference sequence). The CDR3 is 17 amino acids. The CDR3 loop reads CASSIMGTGRVVDLQHF. In DNA form, the CDR3 reads TGTGCCAGTAGTATAATGGGAACAGGGAGGGTAGTGGACCTCCAGCATTTT. Based on the CDR3 plus reference TRBV19 and TRBJ1-5, the full variable domain is DGGITQSPKYLFRKEGQNVTLSCEQNLNHDAMYWYRQDPGQGLRLIYYSQIVNDFQKGDIAEGYSVSREKKESFPLTVTSAQKNPTAFYLCASSIMGTGRVVDLQHFGDGTRLSIL.

This clone was counted a few times. CDR3 sequence: CASSHSVRLNTEAFF. Here the CDR3 DNA reads TGTGCCAGCAGCCACTCAGTGCGGCTGAACACTGAAGCTTTCTTT. V is TRBV28 and J is TRBJ1-1; D is uncertain. CDR1 and CDR2 (germline): MDHEN, SYDVKM. The CDR3 is 15 residues long. V was clipped by 6 bases and J by 0 bases, with 14 bases between them.

This clone was seen only once. The chain carries TRBV5-1 and TRBJ2-1; 8 nucleotides agree with TRBD2. From germline, CDR1 is SGHRS and CDR2 YFSETQ. The length of the CDR3 is 16 residues. J was trimmed by 6 bases and V by 1 base; bases with no gene match: 9. In nucleotides, the CDR3 is TGCGCCAGCAGCTTGTCCTCAGCGGGAGCCCTCAATGAGCAGTTCTTC. Protein sequence: CASSLSSAGALNEQFF.

The rearrangement joins TRBV27 to TRBJ2-4, with D perhaps TRBD2 (5 bases). Deletions cut 2 bases from V and 8 bases from J, with 10 bases between. The CDR3 extends over 13 amino acids. The V gene's germline CDR1 is MNHEY and CDR2 SMNVEV (reference sequence). The DNA for the CDR3 is TGTGCCAGCAGTTTACGGGGAGAGGACATTCAGTACTTC. Encoded protein: CASSLRGEDIQYF.

CDR3 DNA: TGCGCCAGCAGCATGACAGGGTTGGGCACTGAAGCTTTCTTT. Translating it yields CASSMTGLGTEAFF. The genes are TRBV5-1 and TRBJ1-1, with 7 bases lining up with TRBD1. V gave up 4 bases and J gave up 4 bases; unmatched junction bases: 7. CDR3 length: 14 amino acids. The germline V gene encodes CDR1 SGHRS and CDR2 YFSETQ.